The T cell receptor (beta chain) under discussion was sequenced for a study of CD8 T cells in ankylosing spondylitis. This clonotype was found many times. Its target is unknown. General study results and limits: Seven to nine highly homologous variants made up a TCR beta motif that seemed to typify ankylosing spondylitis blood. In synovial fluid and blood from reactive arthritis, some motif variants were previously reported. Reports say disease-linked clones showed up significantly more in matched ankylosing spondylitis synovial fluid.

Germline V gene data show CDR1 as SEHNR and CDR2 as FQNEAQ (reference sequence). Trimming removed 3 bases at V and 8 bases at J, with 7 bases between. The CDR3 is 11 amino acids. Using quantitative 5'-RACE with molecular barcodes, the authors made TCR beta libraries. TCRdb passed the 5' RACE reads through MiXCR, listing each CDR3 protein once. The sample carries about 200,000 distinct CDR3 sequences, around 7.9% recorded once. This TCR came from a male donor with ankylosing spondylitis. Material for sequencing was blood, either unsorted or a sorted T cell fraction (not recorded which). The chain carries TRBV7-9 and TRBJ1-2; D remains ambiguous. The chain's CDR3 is CASSFSKGYTF. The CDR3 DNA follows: TGTGCCAGCAGCTTTAGTAAAGGCTACACCTTC.